This T cell receptor beta chain was sequenced during a study of T cell responses to AZD1222 COVID-19 vaccine. Study-wide results and caveats: With two AZD1222 doses given, Spike-specific TCR breadth and depth both rose. CD4 TCRs associated with vaccination spanned spike, dominating at 160-218 and 743-854.

To note about this clone: The target antigen is unknown.

This table comes from immunoSEQ multiplex PCR, and its TCRdb copy is limited to in-frame clones, with some not included. This table holds approximately 220,000 clones, about 93% found once. V shed 1 base and J 6 bases; nucleotides not matched to a gene: 3. The CDR3 is 15 residues long. Germline V gives CDR1 LNHNV, CDR2 YYDKDF (reference sequence). The V call is TRBV15, the J call TRBJ2-2, with TRBD1 identical over 9 bases. This sequence was found in an adult in good health. The sample in question was peripheral blood, obtained on day 0 of MenACWY control vaccination. CDR3 amino acids: CATSRGQGGSGELFF. The CDR3 nucleotides are TGTGCCACCAGCAGAGGACAGGGGGGATCCGGGGAGCTGTTTTTT. The variable domain in full, with the rest retrieved from reference TRBV15 and TRBJ2-2, is DAMVIQNPRYQVTQFGKPVTLSCSQTLNHNVMYWYQQKSSQAPKLLFHYYDKDFNNEADTPDNFQSRRPNTSFCFLDIRSPGLGDTAMYLCATSRGQGGSGELFFGEGSRLTVL.